This T cell receptor beta chain was profiled in a study of blood T cell repertoires in COVID-19. Across the study: The United States, Italy and Spain were the sources of the acute and convalescent COVID-19 samples. In each case, the material was cDNA or gDNA derived from T cells, B-cell-depleted T cells, or PBMCs.

V dropped 5 bases and J dropped 7 bases, with 14 bases sitting between them. The germline V gene encodes CDR1 GTSNPN and CDR2 SVGIG (reference sequence). The CDR3 is 12 amino acids. The study recruited people aged 18 to 89 years across about two dozen US areas. Under the authors' procedure: Estimation of nucleated cell counts was performed using reference gene primer amplification. Clones were read by immunoSEQ multiplex PCR, and TCRdb kept only the in-frame ones, dropping some. That table supplies the V and J calls and clone size; D and trimming were determined from the DNA. The data contain a few hundred thousand clones, about four fifths of them seen just once; the ten biggest clones take up 5%.

The specimen was PBMCs or T cells enriched from blood (not recorded which). The origin of this receptor is a middle-aged man who had been exposed to COVID-19. V and J are TRBV30 and TRBJ2-5; a possible D gene is TRBD2 (6 bases). The CDR3 DNA reads TGTGCCTGGGACATTCCGGGGGTGACCCAGTACTTC. Translation: CAWDIPGVTQYF.